This T cell receptor beta chain was recovered during a study of technical replicates of blood from several donors (dated by TCRdb to the late 2010s). Library preparation was by the immunoSEQ multiplex PCR assay. As stored in TCRdb, this immuneACCESS dataset retains in-frame rearrangements with V and J assigned. A fraction of the clones does not appear; measured against another copy, unresolved V genes explain less than half of the discrepancy, and the remainder lacks a known reason. For this sample there are under 90,000 clones; roughly 96% appear just once. The leading ten clones occupy roughly 0.21% of the sample. Concerning this clone itself: Its antigen remains undetermined. Per-nucleotide qualities are absent, and no much larger clonotype sits a single base away.

Germline trimming amounts to 5 bases on V and 0 bases on J, with 7 as the count of junction bases outside the gene matches. From the germline V gene (reference sequence), CDR1 is MNHNY and CDR2 is SVGAGI. The CDR3 contains 16 residues, cysteine and phenylalanine counted. The only DNA kept is the CDR3, 48 bases in frame from the first base. Recombination linked TRBV6-6 to TRBJ1-3, with 7 central nucleotides matching TRBD1. The clonotype comes from a human donor in good health. The sequencing input was T cells isolated from PBMCs. The CDR3: CASSPQAGGSGNTIYF. The DNA reads TGTGCCAGCAGTCCCCAGGCAGGGGGCTCTGGAAACACCATATATTTT.